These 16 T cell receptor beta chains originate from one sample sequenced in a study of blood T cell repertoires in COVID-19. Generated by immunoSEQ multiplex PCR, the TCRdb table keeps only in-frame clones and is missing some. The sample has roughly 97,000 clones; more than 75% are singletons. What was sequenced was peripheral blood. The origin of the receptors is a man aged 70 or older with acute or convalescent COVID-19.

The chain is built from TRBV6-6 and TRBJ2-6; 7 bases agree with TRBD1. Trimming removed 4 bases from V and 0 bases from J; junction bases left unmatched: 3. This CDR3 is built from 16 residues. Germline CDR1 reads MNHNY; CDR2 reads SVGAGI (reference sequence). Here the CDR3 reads CASSLGQLSGANVLTF. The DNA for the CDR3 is TGTGCCAGCAGTTTGGGACAGCTCTCTGGGGCCAACGTCCTGACTTTC.

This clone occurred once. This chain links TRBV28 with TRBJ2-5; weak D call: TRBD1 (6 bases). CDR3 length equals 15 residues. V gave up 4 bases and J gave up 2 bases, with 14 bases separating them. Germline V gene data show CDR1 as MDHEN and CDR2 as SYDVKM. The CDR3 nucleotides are TGTGCCAGCAGTTCGGTCGAAGGGGGACAAGAGACCCAGTACTTC. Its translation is CASSSVEGGQETQYF.

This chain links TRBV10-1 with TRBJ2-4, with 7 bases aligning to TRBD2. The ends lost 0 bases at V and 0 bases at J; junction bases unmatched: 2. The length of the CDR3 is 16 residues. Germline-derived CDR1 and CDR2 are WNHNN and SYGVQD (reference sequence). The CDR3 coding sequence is TGCGCCAGCAGTGAGTCGGGAGGGATAGCCAAAAACATTCAGTACTTC. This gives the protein CASSESGGIAKNIQYF.

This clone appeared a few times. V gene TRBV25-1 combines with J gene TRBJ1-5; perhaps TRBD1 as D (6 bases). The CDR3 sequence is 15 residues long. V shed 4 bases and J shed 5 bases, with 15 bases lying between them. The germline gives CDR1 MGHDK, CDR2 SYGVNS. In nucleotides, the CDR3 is TGTGCCAGCAGTGGGGCACAGGGATTGTATCAGCCCCAGCATTTT. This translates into CASSGAQGLYQPQHF.

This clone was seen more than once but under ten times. The chain's CDR3 is CASSPGGGNEKLFF. CDR3 in DNA: TGTGCCAGCTCACCAGGGGGCGGAAATGAAAAACTGTTTTTT. The V gene is TRBV18, the J gene TRBJ1-4, with D tentatively TRBD1 (6 bases). CDR1 KGHSH and CDR2 LQKENI come from the germline V gene. V dropped 2 bases and J dropped 5 bases, with 9 bases sitting between them. The CDR3 has 14 amino acids.

The CDR3 spells CASSLSRDRTGELFF. CDR3 coding DNA: TGTGCCAGCAGCTTGTCCCGGGACAGGACCGGGGAGCTGTTTTTT. V gene TRBV7-3 combines with J gene TRBJ2-2, with TRBD1 matching 8 bases. V lost 3 bases, J lost 5 bases, and 5 bases stayed unmatched. Germline CDR1 SGHTA, CDR2 FQGTGA. This CDR3 contains 15 residues. The full variable domain, with the rest looked up from reference TRBV7-3 and TRBJ2-2, is GAGVSQTPSNKVTEKGKYVELRCDPISGHTALYWYRQSLGQGPEFLIYFQGTGAADDSGLPNDRFFAVRPEGSVSTLKIQRTERGDSAVYLCASSLSRDRTGELFFGEGSRLTVL.

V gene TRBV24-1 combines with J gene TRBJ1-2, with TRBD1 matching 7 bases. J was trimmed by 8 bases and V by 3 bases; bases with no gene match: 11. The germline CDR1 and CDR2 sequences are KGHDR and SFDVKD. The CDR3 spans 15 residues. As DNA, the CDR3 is TGTGCCACCAGTGATCCCCGACAGGGTTTGTGGGGCTACACCTTC. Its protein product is CATSDPRQGLWGYTF.

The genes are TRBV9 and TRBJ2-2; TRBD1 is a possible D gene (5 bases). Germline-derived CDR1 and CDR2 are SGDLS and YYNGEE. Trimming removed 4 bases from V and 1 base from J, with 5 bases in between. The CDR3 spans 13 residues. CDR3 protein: CASSTGNTGELFF. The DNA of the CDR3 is TGTGCCAGCAGCACAGGGAACACCGGGGAGCTGTTTTTT.

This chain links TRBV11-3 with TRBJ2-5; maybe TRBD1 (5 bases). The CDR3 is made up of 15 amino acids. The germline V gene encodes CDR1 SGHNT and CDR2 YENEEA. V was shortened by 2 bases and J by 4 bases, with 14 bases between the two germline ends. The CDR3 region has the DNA TGTGCCAGCAGCTTAAGTACGCAGGGATCAGAGACCCAGTACTTC. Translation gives CASSLSTQGSETQYF.

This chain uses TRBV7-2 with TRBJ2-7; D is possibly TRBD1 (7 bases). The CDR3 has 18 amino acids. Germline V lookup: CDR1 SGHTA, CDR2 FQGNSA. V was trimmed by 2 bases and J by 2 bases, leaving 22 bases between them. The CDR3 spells CASSLPRDSLSGTYEQYF. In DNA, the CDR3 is TGTGCCAGCAGCTTACCGCGGGACAGCCTTTCTGGTACCTACGAGCAGTACTTC.

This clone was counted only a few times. The CDR3 loop is CASSEGRGNQPQHF. The DNA for the CDR3 is TGTGCCAGCAGTGAGGGGAGAGGGAATCAGCCCCAGCATTTT. J is TRBJ1-5 and V is TRBV6-1; D unclear. The CDR3 sequence is 14 residues long. The V end was cut by 3 bases, the J end by 4 bases, with 10 bases between. Germline V gene lookup returns CDR1 MNHNS and CDR2 SASEGT.

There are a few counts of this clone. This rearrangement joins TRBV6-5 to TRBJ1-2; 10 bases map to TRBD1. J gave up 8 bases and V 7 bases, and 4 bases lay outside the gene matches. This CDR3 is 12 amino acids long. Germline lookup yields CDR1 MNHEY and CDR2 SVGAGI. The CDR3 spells CASNWDRGGYTF. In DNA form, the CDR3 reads TGTGCCAGCAACTGGGACAGGGGAGGCTACACCTTC.

CDR3 in DNA: TGTGCCAGCAGTCTACAGGTTAACTATGGCTACACCTTC. Translating it yields CASSLQVNYGYTF. The V gene is TRBV6-5, the J gene TRBJ1-2; D may be TRBD1 (5 bases). CDR1 MNHEY and CDR2 SVGAGI come from the germline V gene. Deletions cut 5 bases from V and 1 base from J, with 8 bases between. This CDR3 comprises 13 residues.

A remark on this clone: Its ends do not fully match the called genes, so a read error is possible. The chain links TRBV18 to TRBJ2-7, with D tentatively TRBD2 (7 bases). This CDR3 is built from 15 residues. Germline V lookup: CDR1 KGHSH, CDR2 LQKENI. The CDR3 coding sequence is TGTGCCAGCGCACCGAATGGGGGAGGGGGCTACGAGCAGTACTTC. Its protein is CASAPNGGGGYEQYF. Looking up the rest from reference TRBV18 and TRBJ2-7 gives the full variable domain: NAGVMQNPRHLVRRRGQEARLRCSPMKGHSHVYWYRQLPEEGLKFMVYLQKENIIDESGMPKERFSAEFPKEGPSILRIQQVVRGDSAAYFCASAPNGGGGYEQYFGPGTRLTVT.

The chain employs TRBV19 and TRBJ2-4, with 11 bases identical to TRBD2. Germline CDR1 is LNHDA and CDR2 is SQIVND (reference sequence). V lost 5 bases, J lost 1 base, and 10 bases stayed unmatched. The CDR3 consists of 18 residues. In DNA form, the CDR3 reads TGTGCCAGTAGTCCTCGGTTAGCGGGAGGGTCGGCCAAAAACATTCAGTACTTC. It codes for CASSPRLAGGSAKNIQYF.

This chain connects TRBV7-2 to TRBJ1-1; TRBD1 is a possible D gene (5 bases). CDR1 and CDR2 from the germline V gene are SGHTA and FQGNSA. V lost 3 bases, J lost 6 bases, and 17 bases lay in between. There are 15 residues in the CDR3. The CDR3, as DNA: TGTGCCAGCAGCTTGGACTACACAGGTGTGGCTGAAGCTTTCTTT. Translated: CASSLDYTGVAEAFF. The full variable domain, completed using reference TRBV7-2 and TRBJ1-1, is GAGVSQSPSNKVTEKGKDVELRCDPISGHTALYWYRQSLGQGLEFLIYFQGNSAPDKSGLPSDRFSAERTGGSVSTLTIQRTQQEDSAVYLCASSLDYTGVAEAFFGQGTRLTVV.